One sample yielded the 11 T cell receptor beta chains listed below, sequenced in a study of shared clonotypes between healthy human individuals. Assay used: immunoSEQ multiplex PCR; TCRdb lists only in-frame clones, some missing. This table holds 2 million to 2.5 million clones, roughly 93% found once. Sample: naive CD4+ T cells from PBMCs. Subset reported: CD45RA+ positively selected. The receptor source for this set is a man younger than 35 in good health. Some clones in this sample may be carry-over from other donors' samples.

The rearrangement joins TRBV4-2 to TRBJ1-3; perhaps TRBD1 as D (5 bases). The germline CDR1 and CDR2 sequences are LGHNA and YNFKEQ. The CDR3 sequence is 15 residues long. The V end was cut by 1 base, the J end by 3 bases, with 10 bases between. The CDR3 loop is CASSQAGGGGNTIYF. CDR3 coding DNA: TGTGCCAGCAGCCAAGCGGGGGGAGGTGGAAACACCATATATTTT.

The rearrangement uses TRBV11-2 and TRBJ2-7; TRBD2 aligns across 12 bases. CDR3 length equals 15 residues. Germline assignment: CDR1 SGHAT and CDR2 FQNNGV. V dropped 7 bases and J dropped 1; count of bases not matched to a gene: 5. The CDR3 bases are TGTGCCAGCAAGCTCCTAGCGGGAGGGTCCTACGAGCAGTACTTC. Protein sequence: CASKLLAGGSYEQYF.

CDR3 in DNA: TGTGCCAGCAGCCCAGGGAGCGCAGATACGCAGTATTTT. This codes for CASSPGSADTQYF. This chain connects TRBV13 to TRBJ2-3; D might be TRBD1 or TRBD2, each matching 5 bases. V was shortened by 5 bases and J by 4 bases, with 10 bases between the two germline ends. The CDR3 loop spans 13 amino acids. The germline V gene encodes CDR1 PRHDT and CDR2 FYEKMQ (reference sequence).

The chain is built from TRBV19 and TRBJ2-3; D possibly matches TRBD1 or TRBD2 (5 bases each). CDR1 LNHDA and CDR2 SQIVND come from the germline V gene (reference sequence). This CDR3 comprises 14 residues. Deletions cut 10 bases from V and 4 bases from J, with 18 bases between. Here the CDR3 DNA reads TGTGCCACCAGAAGGCGTTGGGGGTCAGATACGCAGTATTTT. Protein: CATRRRWGSDTQYF.

V and J are TRBV6-5 and TRBJ2-3; D is undetermined. CDR1 is MNHEY, CDR2 SVGAGI, per germline. V lost 6 bases, J lost 4 bases, and 14 bases lay in between. The CDR3 runs 14 residues. This chain's CDR3 is CASSPPGSADTQYF. The CDR3 bases are TGTGCCAGCAGCCCCCCGGGCTCGGCAGATACGCAGTATTTT.

This clone appeared a few times. The gene calls are TRBV9 and TRBJ1-1, with unresolved D. CDR3 length equals 14 residues. Germline values: CDR1 SGDLS, CDR2 YYNGEE. V was clipped by 1 base and J by 1 base, with 8 bases between them. CDR3 in amino acids: CASSVHPANTEAFF. The CDR3 nucleotides are TGTGCCAGCAGCGTACATCCCGCGAACACTGAAGCTTTCTTT.

About this clone: A much larger clone lies a single base off, so this may be a read error. Other DNA sequences in the sample encode the same CDR3. The V gene is TRBV7-3, the J gene TRBJ2-6, with no clear D. Germline V gene data show CDR1 as SGHTA and CDR2 as FQGTGA. Trimming pared 3 bases from V and 0 bases from J, leaving 3 bases between. This CDR3 is 14 amino acids long. CDR3 nucleotide sequence: TGTGCCAGCAGCTTGGGCTCTGGGGCCAACGTCCTGACTTTC. It is translated as CASSLGSGANVLTF.

The V and J genes are TRBV28 and TRBJ1-5, with D maybe TRBD1 (6 bases). V was cut by 4 bases and J by 9 bases, with 22 bases left in between. CDR1 is MDHEN, CDR2 SYDVKM, per germline. The CDR3 runs 16 residues. DNA of the CDR3: TGTGCCAGCAGTTCCCGAAGCGGGGGCGACGAGCCGCCCCAGCATTTT. As protein: CASSSRSGGDEPPQHF.

This chain links TRBV28 with TRBJ2-5; D unclear. V was trimmed by 3 bases and J by 7 bases, leaving 15 bases between them. The germline CDR1 and CDR2 sequences are MDHEN and SYDVKM. This CDR3 region has 14 residues. In nucleotides, the CDR3 is TGTGCCAGCAGTTTTCGAGCCCGGCCGGCGACCCAGTACTTC. Translated, it gives CASSFRARPATQYF.

This chain connects TRBV7-9 to TRBJ2-1, with D perhaps matching TRBD2 (6 bases). The CDR3 sequence is 14 residues long. V was cut by 5 bases and J by 5 bases, with 13 bases left in between. Germline loops: CDR1 SEHNR, CDR2 FQNEAQ (reference sequence). For the CDR3, the DNA is TGTGCCAGCAGCCGGGAGAACGGGGACAATGAGCAGTTCTTC. This codes for CASSRENGDNEQFF. The variable domain in full, completed from reference TRBV7-9 and TRBJ2-1, reads DTGVSQNPRHKITKRGQNVTFRCDPISEHNRLYWYRQTLGQGPEFLTYFQNEAQLEKSRLLSDRFSAERPKGSFSTLEIQRTEQGDSAMYLCASSRENGDNEQFFGPGTRLTVL.

CDR3 sequence reads: CASSQGGSLYEQYF. CDR3 DNA: TGTGCCAGCAGCCAGGGCGGGAGTCTCTACGAGCAGTACTTC. The chain links TRBV7-6 to TRBJ2-7; 7 bases align to TRBD2. The V segment lost 5 bases and the J segment 3 bases; nucleotides outside the gene matches: 7. The CDR3 consists of 14 residues. CDR1 and CDR2 from the germline V gene are SGHVS and FNYEAQ.